Listed below are T cell receptor beta chains from one sample, sequenced in a study of shared clonotypes between healthy human individuals. Only in-frame clones appear in the TCRdb table, and some are missing; sequencing was by immunoSEQ multiplex PCR. The repertoire holds more than 850,000 clones, 75% to 85% seen once, with about 0.52% in the top ten. What was sequenced was memory CD4+ T cells from PBMCs. These receptors originate from a man aged 18 to 29 in good health. Some clones in this sample may be carry-over from other donors' samples. The CDR3 runs from the conserved cysteine through the conserved F or W. A D gene is named only where the DNA matches it firmly. The size field is filled for only some rows; it gives once, few, many or a size class.

TRBV28	once	TRBJ2-5	TRBD2	CASSLTSEQETQYF	TGTGCCAGCAGTCTGACTAGCGAGCAGGAGACCCAGTACTTC
TRBV7-2	NA	TRBJ2-1	NA	CASSLGTVYSEQFF	TGTGCCAGCAGCTTAGGGACCGTCTATAGTGAGCAGTTCTTC
TRBV28	NA	TRBJ1-5	TRBD1	CASSGRQGNQPQHF	TGTGCCAGCAGTGGGAGACAGGGGAATCAGCCCCAGCATTTT
TRBV29-1	NA	TRBJ2-1	TRBD1	CSVSPPSRQGQFF	TGCAGCGTTTCCCCCCCCTCGAGACAGGGACAGTTCTTC
TRBV10-3	NA	TRBJ2-2	TRBD1	CATGTVSTGELFF	TGTGCCACCGGGACAGTTTCCACCGGGGAGCTGTTTTTT
TRBV2	NA	TRBJ2-7	TRBD1	CASSRGREQYF	TGTGCCAGCAGCAGGGGGCGTGAGCAGTACTTC
TRBV18	NA	TRBJ2-3	NA	CASSRFGKKSTDTQYF	TGTGCCAGCTCACGATTCGGTAAAAAGAGCACAGATACGCAGTATTTT
TRBV11-2	many	TRBJ1-2	NA	CASSLERQGGYGYTF	TGTGCCAGCAGCTTAGAGAGGCAGGGTGGCTATGGCTACACCTTC
TRBV19	NA	TRBJ1-2	NA	CASSLEWVNYGYTF	TGTGCCAGTAGTCTAGAGTGGGTGAACTATGGCTACACCTTC
TRBV30	NA	TRBJ2-7	TRBD1	CACTGTGQFGEQYF	TGTGCCTGTACCGGGACAGGGCAATTCGGCGAGCAGTACTTC
TRBV20-1	NA	TRBJ2-5	NA	CSASLAETQYF	TGCAGTGCTTCCCTTGCAGAGACCCAGTACTTC
TRBV29-1	NA	TRBJ2-7	NA	CSVGGEGSGPYEQYF	TGCAGCGTTGGGGGAGAGGGGAGCGGACCCTACGAGCAGTACTTC
TRBV6-6	NA	TRBJ2-3	NA	CASSYGGTDTQYF	TGTGCCAGCAGTTACGGTGGGACAGATACGCAGTATTTT
TRBV7-8	NA	TRBJ2-2	NA	CASSLRQGVGTGELFF	TGTGCCAGCAGCTTAAGGCAGGGAGTAGGAACCGGGGAGCTGTTTTTT
TRBV7-2	once	TRBJ2-7	TRBD1	CASNFRDGQAEQYF	TGTGCCAGCAACTTTAGGGACGGACAGGCCGAGCAGTACTTC
TRBV4-1	many	TRBJ2-4	NA	CASSQDRGGDTLAKNIQYF	TGCGCCAGCAGCCAAGATCGAGGAGGGGACACGTTAGCCAAAAACATTCAGTACTTC
TRBV5-1	NA	TRBJ2-1	NA	CASSSPDEQFF	TGCGCCAGCAGTAGTCCAGATGAGCAGTTCTTC
TRBV5-4	NA	TRBJ1-1	NA	CASSRDGEAFF	TGTGCCAGCAGCCGGGACGGAGAAGCTTTCTTT
TRBV7-9	once	TRBJ2-2	NA	CASSSTRELFF	TGTGCCAGCAGCTCTACGAGAGAGCTGTTTTTT
TRBV5-5	NA	TRBJ2-2	NA	CASSYLPNTGELFF	TGTGCCAGCAGCTATCTCCCGAACACCGGGGAGCTGTTTTTT
TRBV5-8	NA	TRBJ2-7	NA	CASSFGLYEQYF	TGTGCCAGCAGCTTCGGTCTCTACGAGCAGTACTTC
TRBV29-1	NA	TRBJ2-3	TRBD2	CSHTPSGLSTDTQYF	TGCAGCCACACCCCTAGCGGCCTTAGCACAGATACGCAGTATTTT
TRBV19	NA	TRBJ1-5	TRBD1	CASSKGTGGSFLSNQPQHF	TGTGCCAGTAGTAAGGGGACAGGGGGCAGTTTTCTAAGCAATCAGCCCCAGCATTTT
TRBV5-4	NA	TRBJ2-3	NA	CASSWFTDTQYF	TGTGCCAGCAGCTGGTTCACAGATACGCAGTATTTT
TRBV5-1	NA	TRBJ2-1	TRBD2	CASSLERTSGNEQFF	TGCGCCAGCAGCTTGGAACGGACTAGCGGGAATGAGCAGTTCTTC
TRBV28	NA	TRBJ1-2	TRBD1	CATQGVGYGYTF	TGTGCCACCCAGGGGGTTGGTTATGGCTACACCTTC
TRBV28	many	TRBJ2-6	NA	CASSLSWGSGANVLTF	TGTGCCAGCAGTTTGAGCTGGGGTTCTGGGGCCAACGTCCTGACTTTC
TRBV5-1	NA	TRBJ2-3	NA	CASSLTWVVNTQYF	TGCGCCAGCAGCTTGACGTGGGTCGTTAATACGCAGTATTTT
TRBV29-1	NA	TRBJ2-5	TRBD2	CSVELGTSGEETQYF	TGCAGCGTTGAGCTTGGGACTAGCGGCGAAGAGACCCAGTACTTC
TRBV30	NA	TRBJ2-1	NA	CAWSVSRKPYNEQFF	TGTGCCTGGAGTGTTTCGCGGAAACCCTACAATGAGCAGTTCTTC
TRBV29-1	once	TRBJ2-1	TRBD2	CSVIAGTSYNEQFF	TGCAGCGTCATAGCGGGAACCTCCTACAATGAGCAGTTCTTC
TRBV7-8	NA	TRBJ2-2	NA	CASSLRGGVPPGELFF	TGTGCCAGCAGCTTAAGGGGGGGCGTGCCCCCCGGGGAGCTGTTTTTT
TRBV10-3	few	TRBJ1-5	NA	CAISGDSNQPQHF	TGTGCCATCAGTGGGGATAGCAATCAGCCCCAGCATTTT
TRBV7-2	NA	TRBJ1-2	NA	CASSLHPPGAGNYGYTF	TGTGCCAGCAGCCTCCACCCCCCAGGCGCCGGAAACTATGGCTACACCTTC
TRBV15	NA	TRBJ2-7	NA	CATSREGRVYEQYF	TGTGCCACCAGCAGAGAGGGACGAGTCTACGAGCAGTACTTC
TRBV5-1	NA	TRBJ2-3	TRBD2	CASSRTSVETDTQYF	TGCGCCAGCAGCCGGACTAGCGTAGAAACAGATACGCAGTATTTT
TRBV25-1	NA	TRBJ2-7	NA	CASSELSWQGRYEQYF	TGTGCCAGCAGTGAATTAAGTTGGCAGGGAAGGTACGAGCAGTACTTC
TRBV5-1	NA	TRBJ2-5	NA	CASSSGTGKETQYF	TGCGCCAGCAGCTCCGGGACTGGGAAAGAGACCCAGTACTTC
TRBV9	NA	TRBJ2-1	NA	CASSVSIRTDNNEQFF	TGTGCCAGCAGCGTATCGATCCGGACGGACAACAATGAGCAGTTCTTC
TRBV29-1	NA	TRBJ2-7	NA	CSVASLRWGVEQYF	TGCAGCGTAGCATCGTTACGGTGGGGAGTCGAGCAGTACTTC
TRBV25-1	NA	TRBJ1-4	NA	CASSKEKGPVRGREKLFF	TGTGCCAGCAGTAAGGAGAAAGGACCAGTCAGGGGTAGGGAAAAACTGTTTTTT
TRBV7-3	NA	TRBJ2-2	NA	CASSLRGGDTGELFF	TGTGCCAGCAGCTTACGTGGCGGGGACACCGGGGAGCTGTTTTTT
TRBV7-2	NA	TRBJ2-1	TRBD1	CASSSDRGAYNEQFF	TGTGCCAGCAGCTCGGACAGGGGGGCTTACAATGAGCAGTTCTTC
TRBV2	once	TRBJ2-2	NA	CASRSDLGGELFF	TGTGCCAGCAGATCGGACCTCGGCGGGGAGCTGTTTTTT
TRBV25-1	NA	TRBJ2-5	TRBD1	CASSPQGVRETQYF	TGTGCCAGCAGTCCACAGGGGGTCAGGGAGACCCAGTACTTC
TRBV7-2	once	TRBJ1-5	NA	CASSLRQGIQPQHF	TGTGCCAGCAGCTTACGACAAGGGATTCAGCCCCAGCATTTT
TRBV6-1	NA	TRBJ2-7	NA	CASSGDADSYEQYF	TGTGCCAGCAGTGGTGATGCTGACTCCTACGAGCAGTACTTC
TRBV11-1	NA	TRBJ1-2	TRBD1	CASSLTGGYGYTF	TGTGCCAGCAGCTTGACAGGGGGCTATGGCTACACCTTC
TRBV10-3	NA	TRBJ1-2	NA	CAISESRSGQTNYGYTF	TGTGCCATCAGTGAGTCGAGATCCGGACAGACTAACTATGGCTACACCTTC
TRBV5-1	NA	TRBJ2-3	TRBD2	CASSSPVAAGGITDTQYF	TGCGCCAGCAGCTCCCCCGTGGCAGCGGGAGGGATAACAGATACGCAGTATTTT
TRBV6-1	NA	TRBJ1-1	NA	CASSDRIGRDEIVDTEAFF	TGTGCCAGCAGTGACAGGATTGGCAGGGACGAAATCGTGGACACTGAAGCTTTCTTT
TRBV19	NA	TRBJ1-2	TRBD1	CASTWTTGMDYGYTF	TGTGCCAGTACCTGGACGACAGGGATGGACTATGGCTACACCTTC
TRBV19	NA	TRBJ1-5	NA	CASSIRRNQPQHF	TGTGCCAGTAGTATCCGGAGAAATCAGCCCCAGCATTTT
TRBV6-6	NA	TRBJ2-1	NA	CASSYSRETPYNEQFF	TGTGCCAGCAGTTACTCCCGGGAGACCCCCTACAATGAGCAGTTCTTC
TRBV4-3	NA	TRBJ2-7	TRBD1	CASSHNLGTGLYEQYF	TGCGCCAGCAGCCATAATCTCGGGACAGGGCTCTACGAGCAGTACTTC
TRBV20-1	NA	TRBJ1-5	NA	CSWGDQPQHF	TGCAGTTGGGGGGATCAGCCCCAGCATTTT